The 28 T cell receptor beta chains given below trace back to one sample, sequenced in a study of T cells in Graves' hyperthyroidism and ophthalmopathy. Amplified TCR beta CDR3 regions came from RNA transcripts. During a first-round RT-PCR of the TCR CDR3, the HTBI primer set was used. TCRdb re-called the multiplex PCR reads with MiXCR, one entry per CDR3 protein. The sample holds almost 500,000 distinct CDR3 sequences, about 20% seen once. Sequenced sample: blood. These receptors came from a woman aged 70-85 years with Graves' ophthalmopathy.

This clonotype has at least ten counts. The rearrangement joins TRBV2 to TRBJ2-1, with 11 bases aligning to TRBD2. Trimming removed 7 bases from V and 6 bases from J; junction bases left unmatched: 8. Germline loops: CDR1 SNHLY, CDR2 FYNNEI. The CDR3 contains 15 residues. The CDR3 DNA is TGTGCCAGCACGAAACTAGCGGGAGACACCAATGAGCAGTTCTTC. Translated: CASTKLAGDTNEQFF.

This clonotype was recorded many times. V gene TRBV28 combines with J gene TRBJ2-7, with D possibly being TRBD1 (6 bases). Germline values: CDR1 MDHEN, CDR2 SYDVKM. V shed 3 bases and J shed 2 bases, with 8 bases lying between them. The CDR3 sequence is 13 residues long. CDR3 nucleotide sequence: TGTGCCAGCAGTTTCCAGGGGACCTACGAGCAGTACTTC. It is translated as CASSFQGTYEQYF.

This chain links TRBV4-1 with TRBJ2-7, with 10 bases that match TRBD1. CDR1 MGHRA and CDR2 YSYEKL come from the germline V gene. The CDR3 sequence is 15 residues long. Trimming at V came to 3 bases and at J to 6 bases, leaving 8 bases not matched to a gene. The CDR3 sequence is CASSQPGTGVGEQYF. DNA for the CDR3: TGCGCCAGCAGCCAGCCCGGGACAGGGGTTGGCGAGCAGTACTTC.

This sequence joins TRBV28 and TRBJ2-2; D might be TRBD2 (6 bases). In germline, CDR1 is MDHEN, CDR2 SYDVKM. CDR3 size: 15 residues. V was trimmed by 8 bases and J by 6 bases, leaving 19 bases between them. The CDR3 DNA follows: TGTGCCAGCTCGCCTTTGCGGGGAGGAGCCGGGGAGCTGTTTTTT. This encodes CASSPLRGGAGELFF.

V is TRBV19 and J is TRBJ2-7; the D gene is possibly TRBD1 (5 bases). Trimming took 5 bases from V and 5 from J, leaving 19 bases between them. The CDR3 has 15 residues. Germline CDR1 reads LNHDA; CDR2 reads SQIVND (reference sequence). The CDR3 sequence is CASSRSDTVWNEQYF. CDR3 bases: TGTGCCAGTAGTCGGTCGGACACGGTCTGGAACGAGCAGTACTTC.

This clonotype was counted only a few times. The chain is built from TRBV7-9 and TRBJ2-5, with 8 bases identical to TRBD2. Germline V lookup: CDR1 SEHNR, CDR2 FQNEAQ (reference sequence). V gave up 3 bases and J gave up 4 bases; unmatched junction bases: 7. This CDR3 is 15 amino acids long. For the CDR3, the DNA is TGTGCCAGCAGCTTCCAGCGGGAGATGAGAGAGACCCAGTACTTC. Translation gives CASSFQREMRETQYF.

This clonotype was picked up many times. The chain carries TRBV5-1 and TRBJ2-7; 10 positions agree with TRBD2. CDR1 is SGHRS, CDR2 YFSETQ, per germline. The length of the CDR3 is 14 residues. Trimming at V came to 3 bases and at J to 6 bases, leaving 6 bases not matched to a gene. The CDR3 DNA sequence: TGCGCCAGCAGCTCCAGCGGGAGGGCCTCCGAGCAGTACTTC. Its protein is CASSSSGRASEQYF.

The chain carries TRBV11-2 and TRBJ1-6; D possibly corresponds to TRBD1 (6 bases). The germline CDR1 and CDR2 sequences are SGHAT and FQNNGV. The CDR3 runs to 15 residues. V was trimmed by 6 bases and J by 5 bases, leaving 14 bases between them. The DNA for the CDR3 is TGTGCCAGCAGTCAGCAGGGGTCCCATAATTCACCCCTCCACTTT. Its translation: CASSQQGSHNSPLHF.

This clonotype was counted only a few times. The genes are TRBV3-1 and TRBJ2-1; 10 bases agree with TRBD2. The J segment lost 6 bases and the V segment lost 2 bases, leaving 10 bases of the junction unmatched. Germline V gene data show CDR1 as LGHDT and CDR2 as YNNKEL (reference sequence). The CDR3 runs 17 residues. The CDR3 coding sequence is TGTGCCAGCAGCCAATTAGCGGGAGGATCCACGGGCAATGAGCAGTTCTTC. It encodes CASSQLAGGSTGNEQFF.

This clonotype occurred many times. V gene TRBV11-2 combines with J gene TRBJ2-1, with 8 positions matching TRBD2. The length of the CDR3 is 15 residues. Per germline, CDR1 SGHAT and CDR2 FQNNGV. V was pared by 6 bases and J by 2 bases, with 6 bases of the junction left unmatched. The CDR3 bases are TGTGCCAGCAGTATAGCGGGATTAACCTACAATGAGCAGTTCTTC. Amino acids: CASSIAGLTYNEQFF.

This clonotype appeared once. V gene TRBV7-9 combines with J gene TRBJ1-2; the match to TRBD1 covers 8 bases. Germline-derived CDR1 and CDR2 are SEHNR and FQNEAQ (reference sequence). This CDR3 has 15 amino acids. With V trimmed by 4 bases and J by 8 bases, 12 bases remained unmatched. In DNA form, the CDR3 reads TGTGCCAGCAGCTATGGGGACAGGCTTGTTCAAGGCTACACCTTC. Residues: CASSYGDRLVQGYTF.

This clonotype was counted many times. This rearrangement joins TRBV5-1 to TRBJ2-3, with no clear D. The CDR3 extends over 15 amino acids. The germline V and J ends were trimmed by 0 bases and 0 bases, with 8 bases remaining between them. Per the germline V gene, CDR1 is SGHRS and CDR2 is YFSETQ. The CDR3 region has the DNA TGCGCCAGCAGCTTGGGGTCCATTAGCACAGATACGCAGTATTTT. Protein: CASSLGSISTDTQYF.

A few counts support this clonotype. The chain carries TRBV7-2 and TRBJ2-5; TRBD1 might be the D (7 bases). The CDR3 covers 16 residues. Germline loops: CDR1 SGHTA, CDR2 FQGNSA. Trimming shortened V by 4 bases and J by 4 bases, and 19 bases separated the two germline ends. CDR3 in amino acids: CASSSTGQVGGETQYF. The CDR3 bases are TGTGCCAGCAGCTCCACAGGACAGGTGGGGGGAGAGACCCAGTACTTC.

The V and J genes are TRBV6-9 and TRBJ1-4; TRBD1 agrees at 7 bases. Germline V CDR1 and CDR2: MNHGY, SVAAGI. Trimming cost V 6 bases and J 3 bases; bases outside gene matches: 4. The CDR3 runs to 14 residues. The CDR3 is CASSDRVPNEKLFF. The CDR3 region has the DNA TGTGCCAGCAGCGACAGGGTCCCTAATGAAAAACTGTTTTTT.

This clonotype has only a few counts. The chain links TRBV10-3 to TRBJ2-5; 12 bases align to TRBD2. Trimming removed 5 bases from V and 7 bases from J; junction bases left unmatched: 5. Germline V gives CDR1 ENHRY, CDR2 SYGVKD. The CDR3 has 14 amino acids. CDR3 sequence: CAISLAGGPRTQYF. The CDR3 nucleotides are TGTGCCATCAGTCTAGCGGGAGGGCCTAGGACCCAGTACTTC.

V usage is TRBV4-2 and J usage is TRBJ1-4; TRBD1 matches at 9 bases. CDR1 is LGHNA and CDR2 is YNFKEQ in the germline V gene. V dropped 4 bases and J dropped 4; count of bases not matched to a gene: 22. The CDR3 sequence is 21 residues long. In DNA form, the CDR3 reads TGTGCCAGCAGCCTGTCCACATCCACAGGGGGCCGAGGGACGGATAATGAAAAACTGTTTTTT. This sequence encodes CASSLSTSTGGRGTDNEKLFF.

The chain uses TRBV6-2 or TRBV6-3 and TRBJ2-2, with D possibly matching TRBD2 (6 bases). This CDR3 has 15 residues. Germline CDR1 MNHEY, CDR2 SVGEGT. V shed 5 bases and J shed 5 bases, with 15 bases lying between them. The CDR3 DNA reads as TGTGCCAGCAGTGACGGGACTTTCAGTACCGGGGAGCTGTTTTTT. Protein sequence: CASSDGTFSTGELFF.

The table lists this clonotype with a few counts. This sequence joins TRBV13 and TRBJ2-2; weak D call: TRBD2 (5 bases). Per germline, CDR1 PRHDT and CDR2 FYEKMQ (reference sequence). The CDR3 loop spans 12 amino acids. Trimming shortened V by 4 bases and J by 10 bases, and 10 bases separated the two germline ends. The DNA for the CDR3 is TGTGCCAGCAGCTCTTTGGGAGAGGAGCTGTTTTTT. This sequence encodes CASSSLGEELFF.

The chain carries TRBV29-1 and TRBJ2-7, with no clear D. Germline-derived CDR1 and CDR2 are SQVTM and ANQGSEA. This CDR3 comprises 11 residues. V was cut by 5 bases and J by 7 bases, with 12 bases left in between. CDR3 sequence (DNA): TGCAGCGTTTTTGCGGAGTGGGAGCAGTACTTC. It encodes CSVFAEWEQYF.

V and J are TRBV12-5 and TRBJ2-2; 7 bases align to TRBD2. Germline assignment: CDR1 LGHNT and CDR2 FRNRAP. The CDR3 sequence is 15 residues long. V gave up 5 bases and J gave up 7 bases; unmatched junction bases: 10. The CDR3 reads CASGPSGRGGGELFF. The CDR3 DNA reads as TGTGCTAGTGGTCCTAGCGGACGAGGTGGCGGGGAGCTGTTTTTT.

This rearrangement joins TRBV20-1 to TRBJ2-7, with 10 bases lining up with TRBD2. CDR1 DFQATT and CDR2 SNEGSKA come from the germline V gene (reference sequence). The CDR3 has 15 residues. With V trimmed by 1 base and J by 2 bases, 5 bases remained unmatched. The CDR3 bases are TGCAGTGCTAGAGTCGGACTAGCGGAAGCCTACGAGCAGTACTTC. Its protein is CSARVGLAEAYEQYF.

CDR3 DNA sequence: TGTGCCAGCAGCGATGGGACAGGCTCCAATGAGCAGTTCTTC. Translating gives CASSDGTGSNEQFF. V gene TRBV6-1 combines with J gene TRBJ2-1, with 8 bases identical to TRBD1. This CDR3 region has 14 residues. V lost 6 bases, J lost 6 bases, and 7 bases stayed unmatched. CDR1 is MNHNS and CDR2 is SASEGT in the germline V gene.

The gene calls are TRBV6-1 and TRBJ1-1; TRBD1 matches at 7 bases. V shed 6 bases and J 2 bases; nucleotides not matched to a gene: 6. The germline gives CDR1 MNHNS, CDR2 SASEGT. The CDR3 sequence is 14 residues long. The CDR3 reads CASRGQSLNTEAFF. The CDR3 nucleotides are TGTGCCAGCAGGGGACAGAGTCTTAACACTGAAGCTTTCTTT.

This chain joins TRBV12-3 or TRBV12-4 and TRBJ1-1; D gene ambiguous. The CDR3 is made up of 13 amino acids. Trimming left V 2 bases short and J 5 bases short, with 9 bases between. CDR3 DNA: TGTGCCAGCAGTTTATCGGCAGAAACTGAAGCTTTCTTT. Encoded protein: CASSLSAETEAFF.

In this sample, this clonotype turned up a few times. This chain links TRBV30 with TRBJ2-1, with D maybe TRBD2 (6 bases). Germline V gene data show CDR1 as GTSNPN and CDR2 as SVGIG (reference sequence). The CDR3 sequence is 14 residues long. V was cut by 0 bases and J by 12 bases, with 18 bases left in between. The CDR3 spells CAWSVLRGPAWQFF. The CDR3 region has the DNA TGTGCCTGGAGTGTATTGCGGGGCCCCGCTTGGCAGTTCTTC.

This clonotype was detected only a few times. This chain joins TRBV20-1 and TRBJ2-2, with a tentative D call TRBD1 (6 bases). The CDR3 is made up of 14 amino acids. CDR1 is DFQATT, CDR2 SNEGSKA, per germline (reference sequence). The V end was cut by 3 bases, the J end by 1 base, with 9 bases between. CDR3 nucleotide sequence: TGCAGTGCTAGTTCGGGACAGAACACCGGGGAGCTGTTTTTT. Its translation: CSASSGQNTGELFF.

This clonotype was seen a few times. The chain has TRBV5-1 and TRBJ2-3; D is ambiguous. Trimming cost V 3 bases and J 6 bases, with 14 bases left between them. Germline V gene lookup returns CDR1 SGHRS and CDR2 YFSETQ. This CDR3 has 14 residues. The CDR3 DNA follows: TGCGCCAGCAGCTCCGATCGAGGTTGGGATACGCAGTATTTT. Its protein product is CASSSDRGWDTQYF.

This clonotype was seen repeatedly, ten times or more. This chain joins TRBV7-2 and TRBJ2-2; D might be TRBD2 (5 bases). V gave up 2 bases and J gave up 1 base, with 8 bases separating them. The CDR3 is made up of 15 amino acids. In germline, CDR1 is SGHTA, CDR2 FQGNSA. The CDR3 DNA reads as TGTGCCAGCAGCTTATGGAGCGGGAACACCGGGGAGCTGTTTTTT. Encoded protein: CASSLWSGNTGELFF.